A single sample gave rise to the 22 T cell receptor beta chains below, sequenced in a study of persistence of HIV-infected CD4 T cells. What these receptors recognize is not known. This was the immunoSEQ version 4 assay in survey mode. Measured with immunoSEQ multiplex PCR; TCRdb has only the in-frame clones, and not every one. The data show 18,000 or so clones, with approximately 78% seen just once and 6.8% held by the top ten. Stimulation used around 10 ug/mL lysate from CMV-infected fibroblasts. CD4+ T cells upregulating both CD40 ligand and CD69 were sorted as responding cells. Sequencing used CD4+ T cells sorted from PBMCs after approximately 19-hour stimulation, obtained from a patient who received antiretroviral therapy. The receptors shown here come from an adult man with HIV who was CMV-seropositive.

The V call is TRBV28, the J call TRBJ1-2; D call uncertain. CDR3 length equals 14 residues. Germline lookup yields CDR1 MDHEN and CDR2 SYDVKM. Trimming pared 5 bases from V and 8 bases from J, leaving 18 bases between. This chain's CDR3 is CASSTGFERRGYTF. In nucleotides, the CDR3 is TGTGCCAGCAGTACGGGTTTCGAACGTCGGGGCTACACCTTC.

This clone was seen a single time. V usage is TRBV6-6 and J usage is TRBJ2-3, with 8 bases fitting TRBD1. J was trimmed by 3 bases and V by 6 bases; bases with no gene match: 8. The CDR3 has 15 amino acids. Germline V gene data show CDR1 as MNHNY and CDR2 as SVGAGI (reference sequence). CDR3 sequence (DNA): TGTGCCAGCAGGGATACAGGGGGAAGGACAGATACGCAGTATTTT. It specifies CASRDTGGRTDTQYF.

The chain joins TRBV7-2 to TRBJ2-7, with 13 positions matching TRBD2. V was pared by 4 bases and J by 0 bases, with 6 bases of the junction left unmatched. The CDR3 totals 17 residues. Germline-derived CDR1 and CDR2 are SGHTA and FQGNSA. CDR3 in DNA: TGTGCCAGCAGCTCGACTAGCGGGGGGCCTAGCTCCTACGAGCAGTACTTC. This sequence encodes CASSSTSGGPSSYEQYF.

This chain connects TRBV5-4 to TRBJ1-3; 7 bases agree with TRBD1. Germline-derived CDR1 and CDR2 are SGHNT and YYREEE (reference sequence). Germline trimming cut 3 bases from V and 4 bases from J; bases unmatched to any gene: 7. The CDR3 consists of 15 residues. The CDR3 protein is CASSSRDRGGNTIYF. The CDR3 nucleotides are TGTGCCAGCAGCTCCAGGGACAGAGGAGGAAACACCATATATTTT.

The J gene is TRBJ1-1, the V gene TRBV27; D gene ambiguous. The CDR3 is 13 amino acids. Trimming took off 2 bases at V and 1 base at J, with 5 bases between the two ends. CDR1 MNHEY and CDR2 SMNVEV come from the germline V gene (reference sequence). The CDR3 spells CASSLGENTEAFF. The CDR3 DNA follows: TGTGCCAGCAGTTTAGGGGAGAACACTGAAGCTTTCTTT.

The rearrangement joins TRBV5-4 to TRBJ1-6; D possibly corresponds to TRBD1 (5 bases). From germline, CDR1 is SGHNT and CDR2 YYREEE (reference sequence). The CDR3 has 16 amino acids. Trimming pared 2 bases from V and 2 bases from J, leaving 11 bases between. CDR3 sequence reads: CASSFGGFTYNSPLHF. The CDR3 nucleotides are TGTGCCAGCAGCTTCGGGGGTTTCACCTATAATTCACCCCTCCACTTT. Full variable domain (missing parts from reference TRBV5-4 and TRBJ1-6): ETGVTQSPTHLIKTRGQQVTLRCSSQSGHNTVSWYQQALGQGPQFIFQYYREEENGRGNFPPRFSGLQFPNYSSELNVNALELDDSALYLCASSFGGFTYNSPLHFGNGTRLTVT.

This clone showed up just once. The chain links TRBV5-1 to TRBJ2-7, with D possibly matching TRBD2 (7 bases). CDR3 size: 13 residues. The V end lost 5 bases, the J end lost 5 bases, and 14 bases lay between the germline ends. The germline gives CDR1 SGHRS, CDR2 YFSETQ. CDR3 nucleotide sequence: TGCGCCAGCAGGGGGGGGGCACTCGACGAGCAGTACTTC. Its protein is CASRGGALDEQYF.

Comments on this clone: This same CDR3 is encoded by further DNA sequences in the sample. The chain is built from TRBV5-1 and TRBJ1-2; D is undetermined. V lost 0 bases to trimming and J lost 3 bases, with 6 bases between them. Germline V gives CDR1 SGHRS, CDR2 YFSETQ. The CDR3 runs to 13 residues. The chain's CDR3 is CASSLERDYGYTF. DNA for the CDR3: TGCGCCAGCAGCTTGGAAAGGGACTATGGCTACACCTTC.

The chain recombines TRBV5-5 with TRBJ2-7, with a possible D match to TRBD1 (6 bases). The CDR3 length is 13 residues. Trimming took off 1 base at V and 7 bases at J, with 12 bases between the two ends. Per the germline V gene, CDR1 is SGHKS and CDR2 is YYEKEE (reference sequence). The CDR3 bases are TGTGCCAGCAGCTTGACAGGGAGAGAAGAGCAGTACTTC. As protein: CASSLTGREEQYF.

This clone was observed once. The genes are TRBV30 and TRBJ2-5, with TRBD2 identical over 9 bases. The CDR3 spans 18 residues. CDR1 GTSNPN and CDR2 SVGIG come from the germline V gene (reference sequence). After removal of 3 bases from V and 2 bases from J, the junction contained 16 bases not matched to a gene. The CDR3 DNA sequence: TGTGCCTGGAGCGAAGGGCTAGCGGGGACGCCGTATCAAGAGACCCAGTACTTC. Its translation is CAWSEGLAGTPYQETQYF.

The J gene is TRBJ2-7, the V gene TRBV10-2; 12 positions match TRBD2. V trimming: 4 bases; J trimming: 2 bases; junction bases outside the gene matches: 6. CDR3 size: 16 residues. Germline CDR1 WSHSY, CDR2 SAAADI. CDR3 residues: CASSVYGTSGPYEQYF. The CDR3 bases are TGCGCCAGCAGTGTCTACGGGACTAGCGGGCCCTACGAGCAGTACTTC.

The rearrangement links TRBV30 to TRBJ1-3, with 7 bases fitting TRBD1. This CDR3 is 16 amino acids long. Unmatched junction bases numbered 8, after V lost 3 bases and J lost 0 bases. Germline values: CDR1 GTSNPN, CDR2 SVGIG (reference sequence). Here the CDR3 reads CAWSPTGPHSGNTIYF. The CDR3 DNA is TGTGCCTGGAGCCCGACAGGGCCGCACTCTGGAAACACCATATATTTT.

This clone was seen a few times. The V gene is TRBV19, the J gene TRBJ1-5, with D unresolved. The CDR3 loop spans 15 amino acids. Trimming removed 5 bases from V and 0 bases from J, with 11 bases in between. Germline loops: CDR1 LNHDA, CDR2 SQIVND (reference sequence). Here the CDR3 reads CASSGEIHSNQPQHF. In DNA form, the CDR3 reads TGTGCCAGTAGTGGGGAGATTCATAGCAATCAGCCCCAGCATTTT.

The rearrangement uses TRBV4-1 and TRBJ2-1; D possibly corresponds to TRBD1 (6 bases). Trimming left V 5 bases short and J 6 bases short, with 17 bases between. In germline, CDR1 is MGHRA, CDR2 YSYEKL. This CDR3 spans 15 amino acids. The CDR3 sequence: CASSSDRRTSNEQFF. CDR3 coding DNA: TGCGCCAGCAGCTCCGACAGGCGGACTTCCAATGAGCAGTTCTTC.

The chain employs TRBV2 and TRBJ2-1; TRBD1 matches at 9 bases. The CDR3 runs to 13 residues. The V segment lost 10 bases and the J segment 5 bases; nucleotides outside the gene matches: 6. Per germline, CDR1 SNHLY and CDR2 FYNNEI. CDR3 DNA sequence: TGTGCCACCGGTCGGGACAGGGACAATGAGCAGTTCTTC. Its protein product is CATGRDRDNEQFF. Using reference TRBV2 and TRBJ2-1 for the parts outside the CDR3, the full variable domain is EPEVTQTPSHQVTQMGQEVILRCVPISNHLYFYWYRQILGQKVEFLVSFYNNEISEKSEIFDDQFSVERPDGSNFTLKIRSTKLEDSAMYFCATGRDRDNEQFFGPGTRLTVL.

The chain couples TRBV6-1 to TRBJ2-2; D is uncertain. V was cut by 2 bases and J by 0 bases, with 16 bases left in between. The CDR3 has 18 residues. Per the germline V gene, CDR1 is MNHNS and CDR2 is SASEGT. DNA for the CDR3: TGTGCCAGCAGTGAACATATCGGGCGAATCGCGAACACCGGGGAGCTGTTTTTT. This gives the protein CASSEHIGRIANTGELFF.

The rearrangement joins TRBV10-1 to TRBJ2-7; 8 nucleotides match TRBD1. The CDR3 has 14 amino acids. Looked up from germline, CDR1 is WNHNN and CDR2 is SYGVQD (reference sequence). J gave up 0 bases and V 2 bases, and 0 bases lay outside the gene matches. The CDR3 DNA is TGCGCCAGCAGTGAGACAGGGGGCTCCTACGAGCAGTACTTC. The encoded protein is CASSETGGSYEQYF.

This clone appeared a few times. The chain carries TRBV19 and TRBJ1-3; maybe TRBD1 (5 bases). The germline gives CDR1 LNHDA, CDR2 SQIVND (reference sequence). Trimming removed 3 bases from V and 2 bases from J, with 8 bases in between. The CDR3 contains 14 residues. CDR3 amino acids: CASSITGPGNTIYF. CDR3 DNA: TGTGCCAGTAGTATTACAGGTCCTGGAAACACCATATATTTT.

The chain uses TRBV7-9 and TRBJ2-1; 9 bases are a match to TRBD2. The trim removed 2 bases at V and 3 bases at J, leaving 8 bases unmatched. CDR3 length: 17 amino acids. Germline assignment: CDR1 SEHNR and CDR2 FQNEAQ (reference sequence). The CDR3 region has the DNA TGTGCCAGCAGCTTAAAGACTAGCGGAGTAATCTACAATGAGCAGTTCTTC. Protein sequence: CASSLKTSGVIYNEQFF. The entire variable domain, with the rest obtained from reference TRBV7-9 and TRBJ2-1, is as follows: DTGVSQNPRHKITKRGQNVTFRCDPISEHNRLYWYRQTLGQGPEFLTYFQNEAQLEKSRLLSDRFSAERPKGSFSTLEIQRTEQGDSAMYLCASSLKTSGVIYNEQFFGPGTRLTVL.

The chain joins TRBV24-1 to TRBJ1-2, with D perhaps matching TRBD1 (6 bases). Germline assignment: CDR1 KGHDR and CDR2 SFDVKD. The V gene lost 6 bases and the J gene lost 0 bases, with 7 bases spanning the gap. The CDR3 contains 13 residues. The DNA for the CDR3 is TGTGCCACCAGTCGGACAGCTAACTATGGCTACACCTTC. Translation: CATSRTANYGYTF.

This clone was counted only a few times. The chain uses TRBV7-9 and TRBJ1-2; tentative D call: TRBD1 (6 bases). With 3 bases removed from V and 2 bases from J, the gap between germline ends came to 16 bases. The CDR3 is 16 amino acids. Germline CDR1 SEHNR, CDR2 FQNEAQ (reference sequence). CDR3 nucleotide sequence: TGTGCCAGCAGCTTTCCCTGGGACATCGCGAACTATGGCTACACCTTC. Its translation is CASSFPWDIANYGYTF. Full variable domain (remainder filled in from reference TRBV7-9 and TRBJ1-2): DTGVSQNPRHKITKRGQNVTFRCDPISEHNRLYWYRQTLGQGPEFLTYFQNEAQLEKSRLLSDRFSAERPKGSFSTLEIQRTEQGDSAMYLCASSFPWDIANYGYTFGSGTRLTVV.

V gene TRBV29-1 combines with J gene TRBJ2-4; no clear D. CDR3 size: 12 residues. Trimming removed 3 bases from V and 0 bases from J, with 3 bases in between. CDR1 and CDR2 from the germline V gene are SQVTM and ANQGSEA. The chain's CDR3 is CSVDVAKNIQYF. In DNA form, the CDR3 reads TGCAGCGTTGATGTAGCCAAAAACATTCAGTACTTC. The variable domain in full, with the rest retrieved from reference TRBV29-1 and TRBJ2-4, is SAVISQKPSRDICQRGTSLTIQCQVDSQVTMMFWYRQQPGQSLTLIATANQGSEATYESGFVIDKFPISRPNLTFSTLTVSNMSPEDSSIYLCSVDVAKNIQYFGAGTRLSVL.